This paragraph reports one T cell receptor beta chain. The target antigen is unknown. This sample is part of a study of CD8 T cells in Susac syndrome. Study-wide context: Clinically active disease was present in over 5 of the sequenced Susac syndrome patients. Roughly 8 of these patients were in remission. Study-wide results and limits: The Susac syndrome CD4+ T cell repertoires displayed no clonal expansion.

Germline V lookup: CDR1 DFQATT, CDR2 SNEGSKA (reference sequence). This CDR3 comprises 14 residues. Unmatched junction bases numbered 7, after V lost 5 bases and J lost 3 bases. Random hexamers primed reverse transcription of 0.5 to 1 ug RNA. The method of amplification for TCR beta CDR3 was immunoSEQ multiplex PCR, covering 54 Vbeta and 13 Jbeta. Each CDR3 protein is one row after TCRdb ran MiXCR on the immunoSEQ multiplex PCR reads. The sample includes about 150,000 distinct CDR3 sequences, approximately 95% of them seen just once. The chain carries TRBV20-1 and TRBJ2-7; 10 bases agree with TRBD2. Sequences were obtained from CD4+ T cells from PBMCs. The sequence derives from a human donor with Susac syndrome. The CDR3 is CSAPGTSAYYEQYF. CDR3 in DNA: TGCAGTGCTCCCGGGACTAGCGCGTACTACGAGCAGTACTTC.